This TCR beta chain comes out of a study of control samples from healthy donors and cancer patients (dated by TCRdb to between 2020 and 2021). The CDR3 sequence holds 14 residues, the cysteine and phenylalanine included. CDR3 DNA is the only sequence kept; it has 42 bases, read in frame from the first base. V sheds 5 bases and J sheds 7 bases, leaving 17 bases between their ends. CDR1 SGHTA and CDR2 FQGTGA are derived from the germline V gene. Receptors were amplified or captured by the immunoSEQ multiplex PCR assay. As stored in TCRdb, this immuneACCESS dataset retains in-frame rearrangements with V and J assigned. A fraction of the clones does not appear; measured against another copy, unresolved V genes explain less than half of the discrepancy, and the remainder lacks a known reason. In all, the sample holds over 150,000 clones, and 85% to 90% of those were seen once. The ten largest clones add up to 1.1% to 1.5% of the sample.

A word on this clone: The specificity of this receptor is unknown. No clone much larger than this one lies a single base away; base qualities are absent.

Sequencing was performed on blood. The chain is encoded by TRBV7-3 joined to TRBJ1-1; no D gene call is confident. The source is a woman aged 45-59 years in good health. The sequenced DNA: TGTGCCAGCAGCCCTACAGCGGTCCCAAGTGAAGCTTTCTTT. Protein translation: CASSPTAVPSEAFF.